This T cell receptor (beta chain) was found in a study of CD8 T cells in ankylosing spondylitis. This clonotype was counted at least ten times. TCRdb re-analysed the 5' RACE reads in MiXCR, keeping a single row per CDR3 protein. Here the sample spans 200,000 to 300,000 distinct CDR3 sequences, around 9.1% being singletons. Trimming stripped 2 bases from V and 3 bases from J, with 26 bases between. This CDR3 spans 19 amino acids. The V gene's germline CDR1 is KGHSH and CDR2 LQKENI. The genes are TRBV18 and TRBJ2-7; perhaps TRBD1 as D (5 bases). This TCR was sampled from a male donor with ankylosing spondylitis or in good health (not recorded which). Source material: blood, either unsorted or a sorted T cell fraction (not recorded which). The CDR3 sequence is CASSPSLRGMGNGIYEQYF. The CDR3 coding sequence is TGTGCCAGCTCACCAAGCCTAAGGGGCATGGGTAATGGGATCTACGAGCAGTACTTC.